The rows below give T cell receptor beta chains drawn from one sample of a study of T cell repertoires in cytomegalovirus infection. TCRdb used MiXCR to reprocess the reads, holding one entry per CDR3 protein. The sample includes approximately 320,000 distinct CDR3 sequences, around 9.5% of them seen just once. The specimen sequenced was PBMCs. All receptors derive from a human donor in good health (CMV status not recorded). Some clones in this sample may be carry-over from other donors' samples. Each CDR3 is given with its conserved first and last residue. D genes are given only for firm matches. Some rows have no size entry. The others give once, few or many, or a class for an expanded clone.

j_gene | v_gene | abundance | d_gene | CDR3nt | CDR3aa
TRBJ2-1 | TRBV7-2 | - | - | TGTGCCAGCAGCTTAAGTTACCTCAGCTACAATGAGCAGTTCTTC | CASSLSYLSYNEQFF
TRBJ2-5 | TRBV6-2/TRBV6-3 | few | - | TGTGCCAGCACCCCCACGGGAATCTTCCAAGAGACCCAGTACTTC | CASTPTGIFQETQYF
TRBJ2-3 | TRBV10-3 | many | - | TGTGCCATCAGGGGGGCAGACACAGATACGCAGTATTTT | CAIRGADTDTQYF
TRBJ2-1 | TRBV6-2/TRBV6-3 | few | TRBD2 | TGTGCCAGCAGTTACTCCGGGACTAGACTATACAATGAGCAGTTCTTC | CASSYSGTRLYNEQFF
TRBJ2-7 | TRBV7-4 | - | TRBD2 | TGTGCCAGCAGCTCTCGTAGATTAGCGGGAGCTACGAATGAGCAGTACTTC | CASSSRRLAGATNEQYF
TRBJ1-2 | TRBV7-2 | many | - | TGTGCCAGCAGCTTGGGTGATACTAACTATGGCTACACCTTC | CASSLGDTNYGYTF
TRBJ2-1 | TRBV2 | - | - | TGTGCCAGCACCCCTTTAGTAGCTGGGAATGAGCAGTTCTTC | CASTPLVAGNEQFF
TRBJ2-7 | TRBV7-2 | many | TRBD1 | TGTGCCAGCAGCCCCAGATTGGACAGGGGCGAGCAGTACTTC | CASSPRLDRGEQYF
TRBJ2-1 | TRBV6-2/TRBV6-3 | many | - | TGTGCCAGCAAGGGACCCTTAAGGATTAGTCACGCGTACAATGAGCAGTTCTTC | CASKGPLRISHAYNEQFF
TRBJ1-4 | TRBV5-4 | - | - | TGTGCCAGCAGCTTCCGGGACGGCAATGAAAAACTGTTTTTT | CASSFRDGNEKLFF
TRBJ2-7 | TRBV20-1 | few | - | TGCAGTGCTAGAGAGGGTATTGGGTACGAGCAGTACTTC | CSAREGIGYEQYF
TRBJ2-2 | TRBV7-6 | many | - | TGTGCCAGCAGCTTAGGAAATACCGCGAACACCGGGGAGCTGTTTTTT | CASSLGNTANTGELFF
TRBJ1-1 | TRBV7-8 | many | - | TGTGCCAGCAGCCCAAGGACGGACCTAAACACTGAAGCTTTCTTT | CASSPRTDLNTEAFF
TRBJ1-4 | TRBV6-5 | - | - | TGTGCCAGCAGTTCGGCTAACCATGGAGGAAAACTGTTTTTT | CASSSANHGGKLFF
TRBJ1-4 | TRBV6-6 | few | - | TGTGCCAGCAGTTATACTGGGAATGAAAAACTGTTTTTT | CASSYTGNEKLFF
TRBJ2-3 | TRBV15 | - | - | TGTGCCACTAGGACTGGCTCTTCAGATACGCAGTATTTT | CATRTGSSDTQYF
TRBJ2-4 | TRBV7-3 | few | - | TGTGCCAGCAGCTTAAGCGGCGGACCCAAAAACATTCAGTACTTC | CASSLSGGPKNIQYF
TRBJ2-7 | TRBV4-3 | few | TRBD1 | TGCGCCAGCAGCCCCCCTTTTAGGTCAAGACAGGGGTTATCCTTCTTC | CASSPPFRSRQGLSFF
TRBJ1-1 | TRBV4-3 | many | - | TGCGCCAGCAGCCAAGATCTCAGGGTTGGTGAAGCTTTCTTT | CASSQDLRVGEAFF
TRBJ2-3 | TRBV20-1 | - | TRBD2 | TGCAGTGCTAGAGGGCGAGCGGGAGCAGATACGCAGTATTTT | CSARGRAGADTQYF
TRBJ1-1 | TRBV12-3/TRBV12-4 | many | TRBD1 | TGTGCCAGCAGGACAGGGGTGGTGACTGAAGCTTTCTTT | CASRTGVVTEAFF
TRBJ1-2 | TRBV4-3 | few | TRBD1 | TGCGCCAGCAGCTTCTCCGGGACAGGGGGCGCAAGAGGGGGGTATGGCTACACCTTC | CASSFSGTGGARGGYGYTF
TRBJ1-1 | TRBV5-1 | - | - | TGCGCCAGCAGCTTGCAAAGGTTCACGACTGAAGCTTTCTTT | CASSLQRFTTEAFF
TRBJ2-7 | TRBV29-1 | - | TRBD2 | TGCAGCGTAACGGTGGGAGCGGGAGATGGCGAGCAGTACTTC | CSVTVGAGDGEQYF
TRBJ2-1 | TRBV20-1 | - | TRBD2 | TGCAGTGCTGCCAGACTAGCGGGGGGATCCAACTCCTACAATGAGCAGTTCTTC | CSAARLAGGSNSYNEQFF
TRBJ2-5 | TRBV20-1 | - | TRBD1 | TGCAGTGCTCAATCGCCGACAGGGGGCGGAGAGACCCAGTACTTC | CSAQSPTGGGETQYF
TRBJ1-6 | TRBV7-8 | many | - | TGTGCCAGCAGCTTATTTGGGAGCTCCTATAATTCACCCCTCCACTTT | CASSLFGSSYNSPLHF
TRBJ2-1 | TRBV28 | - | - | TGTGCCTGCGCGGGGTACAATGAGCAGTTCTTC | CACAGYNEQFF
TRBJ1-2 | TRBV14 | - | - | TGTGCCAGCAGCCAGGTCGGAACCTATGGCTACACCTTC | CASSQVGTYGYTF
TRBJ2-5 | TRBV12-3/TRBV12-4 | - | - | TGTGCCAGCAGATTGGACGGGGAGTTACAAGAGACCCAGTACTTC | CASRLDGELQETQYF
TRBJ2-3 | TRBV19 | few | TRBD1 | TGTGCCAGTAGTCCCCGGACAGGGGCCACAGATACGCAGTATTTT | CASSPRTGATDTQYF
TRBJ2-5 | TRBV27 | many | - | TGTGCCAGCAGTTTAACCCAGGGACCCAAGCAAGAGACCCAGTACTTC | CASSLTQGPKQETQYF
TRBJ2-1 | TRBV7-2 | many | - | TGTGCCAGCAGCTTAGCGCTGGGGTACAATGAGCAGTTCTTC | CASSLALGYNEQFF
TRBJ2-4 | TRBV24-1 | - | - | TGTGCCACCAGTCCTTCTGGGACCCTAAACATTCAGTACTTC | CATSPSGTLNIQYF
TRBJ1-2 | TRBV25-1 | - | - | TGTGCCAGCAGTGAATCCGGACGTACATCGGGCTACACCTTC | CASSESGRTSGYTF
TRBJ2-7 | TRBV6-1 | - | - | TGTGCCAGCAGCGAGATAGGGGGGGCGGGATACGAGCAGTACTTC | CASSEIGGAGYEQYF
TRBJ1-4 | TRBV6-5 | - | - | TGTGCCAGTGGTGTCGGGGCTCAGAGTGAAAAACTGTTTTTT | CASGVGAQSEKLFF
TRBJ2-7 | TRBV7-2 | many | - | TGTGCCAGCAGCTTAGAGAGGGAAGAAGAGCAGTACTTC | CASSLEREEEQYF
TRBJ2-2 | TRBV11-2 | - | - | TGTGCCAGCAGCCAACTAGGGGGTCCGACCGGGGAGCTGTTTTTT | CASSQLGGPTGELFF
TRBJ1-1 | TRBV28 | many | - | TGTGCCACCGGACGGTCGGTAGAAGCTTTCTTT | CATGRSVEAFF
TRBJ2-7 | TRBV20-1 | - | - | TGCAGTGCTAGACCCCCAGGACCTGCCTACGAGCAGTACTTC | CSARPPGPAYEQYF
TRBJ2-7 | TRBV27 | many | - | TGTGCCAGCAGTTTGTTAAGTCAACGGGGCGAGCAGTACTTC | CASSLLSQRGEQYF
TRBJ1-4 | TRBV7-9 | - | - | TGTGCCAGCAGCTTACCCCTCGGTGAAAAACTGTTTTTT | CASSLPLGEKLFF
TRBJ2-3 | TRBV7-2 | many | - | TGTGCCAGCAGCCCCTGGGGGGCAGATACGCAGTATTTT | CASSPWGADTQYF
TRBJ2-5 | TRBV7-9 | many | - | TGTGCCAGCAGCCCATATTCCGGGCCACAAGAGACCCAGTACTTC | CASSPYSGPQETQYF
TRBJ2-7 | TRBV19 | many | - | TGTGCCAGTATGGCCCCGTCTTCGAACGAGCAGTACTTC | CASMAPSSNEQYF
TRBJ1-2 | TRBV12-3/TRBV12-4 | - | TRBD1 | TGTGCCAGCAGTAGGACAGGGCCTAACTATGGCTACACCTTC | CASSRTGPNYGYTF
TRBJ1-2 | TRBV30 | - | - | TGTGCCTGCGTCGCGGGGGATCGCTACACCTTC | CACVAGDRYTF
TRBJ2-1 | TRBV6-2/TRBV6-3 | - | TRBD2 | TGTGCCAGCCGACTAGCGGGGGGCCGGAATGAGCAGTTCTTC | CASRLAGGRNEQFF
TRBJ2-7 | TRBV12-3/TRBV12-4 | few | - | TGTGCCAGCAGTCCCCCCCGGGGACTTAGCGCTTACGAGCAGTACTTC | CASSPPRGLSAYEQYF
TRBJ2-6 | TRBV27 | few | - | TGTGCCAGCAGTCCCTACCTCACAGGAAGCTCTGGGGCCAACGTCCTGACTTTC | CASSPYLTGSSGANVLTF